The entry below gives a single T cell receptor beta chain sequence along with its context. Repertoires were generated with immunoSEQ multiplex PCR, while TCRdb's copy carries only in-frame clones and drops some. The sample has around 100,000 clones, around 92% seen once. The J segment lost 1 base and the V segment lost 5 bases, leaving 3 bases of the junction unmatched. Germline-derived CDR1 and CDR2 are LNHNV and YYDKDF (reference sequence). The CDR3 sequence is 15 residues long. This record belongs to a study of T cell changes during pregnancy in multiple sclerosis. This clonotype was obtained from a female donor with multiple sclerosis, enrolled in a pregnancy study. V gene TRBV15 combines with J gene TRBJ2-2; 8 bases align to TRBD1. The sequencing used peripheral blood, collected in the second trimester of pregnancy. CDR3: CATSRGTGNTGELFF. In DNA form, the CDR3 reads TGTGCCACCAGCCGCGGGACAGGGAACACCGGGGAGCTGTTTTTT.